This passage covers 30 T cell receptor beta chains from one sample sequenced in a study of cytomegalovirus exposure and HLA in healthy donors (dated by TCRdb to about 2017). The library was produced with the immunoSEQ multiplex PCR assay. For the multiplex PCR, a mixture combining 60 forward primers for TCR Vbeta segments and 13 reverse primers for TCR Jbeta segments was used. The immuneACCESS repertoire file appears here via TCRdb, limited to in-frame rearrangements. These files lack a portion of the clones; in checked studies, under half of the deficit traces to unresolved V genes, and the cause of the others is not known. The sample has some 150,000 clones on record, 75% to 85% of them singletons. In total, the top ten clones hold 0.85% to 1.4% of the sample. Input material: PBMCs. The receptors come from a male donor in good health and CMV-seronegative.

The chain is built from TRBV30 and TRBJ2-5; 7 bases map to TRBD2. The CDR3 has 14 amino acids. Losses at the gene ends were 2 bases for V and 1 base for J; bases not matched to a gene: 4. Germline V gene data show CDR1 as GTSNPN and CDR2 as SVGIG (reference sequence). In DNA, the CDR3 is TGTGCCTGGAGTCCCTCGGGGGGCCAAGAGACCCAGTACTTC. It specifies CAWSPSGGQETQYF.

The chain is built from TRBV5-4 and TRBJ1-4; 10 bases are a match to TRBD1. The V and J ends lost 4 bases and 8 bases, in that order; junction bases with no gene match: 8. CDR3 size: 15 residues. Per germline, CDR1 SGHNT and CDR2 YYREEE (reference sequence). Here the CDR3 DNA reads TGTGCCAGCAGCCGGGGGACAGGGGTGGGGGAAAAACTGTTTTTT. Amino acids: CASSRGTGVGEKLFF.

The CDR3 region is CASSQQGYNTGELFF. Here the CDR3 DNA reads TGTGCCAGCAGTCAACAGGGGTACAACACCGGGGAGCTGTTTTTT. V usage is TRBV2 and J usage is TRBJ2-2, with 7 bases fitting TRBD1. V lost 5 bases, J lost 2 bases, and 5 bases stayed unmatched. Germline assignment: CDR1 SNHLY and CDR2 FYNNEI. This CDR3 comprises 15 residues.

V usage is TRBV5-1 and J usage is TRBJ2-1, with 8 bases matching TRBD2. CDR1 and CDR2 from the germline V gene are SGHRS and YFSETQ. The V segment lost 1 base and the J segment 0 bases; nucleotides outside the gene matches: 12. The CDR3 sequence is 19 residues long. The chain's CDR3 is CASSLPKDGGGTSYNEQFF. As DNA, the CDR3 is TGCGCCAGCAGCTTGCCCAAGGACGGCGGGGGGACCTCCTACAATGAGCAGTTCTTC.

Written as DNA, the CDR3 is TGTGCCAGCAGCCTGATAATTGAGGGCCTCGAGCAGTACTTC. It translates to CASSLIIEGLEQYF. This chain connects TRBV11-2 to TRBJ2-7; D may be TRBD2 (5 bases). The germline CDR1 and CDR2 sequences are SGHAT and FQNNGV. The germline V and J ends were trimmed by 5 bases and 6 bases, with 17 bases remaining between them. This CDR3 is built from 14 residues.

The chain recombines TRBV11-3 with TRBJ1-2; D uncertain. Germline CDR1 and CDR2: SGHNT and YENEEA. The CDR3 length is 13 residues. V was shortened by 2 bases and J by 2 bases, with 6 bases between the two germline ends. CDR3 sequence reads: CASSLTPNYGYTF. The CDR3 region has the DNA TGTGCCAGCAGCTTAACACCGAACTATGGCTACACCTTC.

The chain joins TRBV7-2 to TRBJ1-5, with 9 positions matching TRBD1. This CDR3 region has 17 residues. The J segment lost 0 bases and the V segment lost 1 base, leaving 4 bases of the junction unmatched. Germline CDR1 SGHTA, CDR2 FQGNSA. The DNA of the CDR3 is TGTGCCAGCAGCTTAGGACAGGGGGGGTATAGCAATCAGCCCCAGCATTTT. Its translation is CASSLGQGGYSNQPQHF.

The chain links TRBV5-1 to TRBJ2-4; tentatively, D is TRBD1 (6 bases). CDR1 and CDR2 (germline): SGHRS, YFSETQ. CDR3 length: 15 residues. V was pared by 1 base and J by 3 bases, with 11 bases between. The CDR3 bases are TGCGCCAGCAGCTTGACAGGGTATGGCAAAAACATTCAGTACTTC. This encodes CASSLTGYGKNIQYF.

This chain joins TRBV30 and TRBJ2-7; 11 bases are shared with TRBD1. Germline CDR1 GTSNPN, CDR2 SVGIG (reference sequence). The CDR3 loop spans 14 amino acids. J was trimmed by 3 bases and V by 0 bases; bases with no gene match: 1. CDR3 loop: CAWSVGQGVYEQYF. The CDR3 nucleotides are TGTGCCTGGAGTGTGGGACAGGGGGTCTACGAGCAGTACTTC.

The chain couples TRBV5-1 to TRBJ2-5; perhaps TRBD1 as D (5 bases). There are 14 residues in the CDR3. V lost 0 bases and J 1 base, leaving 7 bases between the germline ends. The germline V gene encodes CDR1 SGHRS and CDR2 YFSETQ. In DNA, the CDR3 is TGCGCCAGCAGCTTGGGTAGGGGCCAAGAGACCCAGTACTTC. Translation: CASSLGRGQETQYF.

The rearrangement links TRBV19 to TRBJ1-1, with TRBD1 identical over 11 bases. Germline V gives CDR1 LNHDA, CDR2 SQIVND (reference sequence). After removal of 5 bases from V and 1 base from J, the junction contained 6 bases not matched to a gene. The CDR3 is 16 residues long. This chain's CDR3 is CASSPWGTGGNTEAFF. CDR3 in DNA: TGTGCCAGTAGTCCATGGGGGACAGGGGGGAACACTGAAGCTTTCTTT.

To note about this clone: Relative to the germline gene, one junction end is altered; a read error may explain this. The same CDR3 arises from other DNA sequences in this sample as well. This chain uses TRBV5-6 with TRBJ2-7, with 7 bases fitting TRBD1. Looked up from germline, CDR1 is SGHDT and CDR2 is YYEEEE. The CDR3 consists of 14 residues. The DNA of the CDR3 is TGCGCCAGCAGCCCGGGACAGCCCTCCTACGAGCAGTACTTC. Amino acid sequence: CASSPGQPSYEQYF.

The V gene is TRBV4-3, the J gene TRBJ1-2; weak D call: TRBD1 (5 bases). Trimming took 0 bases from V and 7 from J, leaving 15 bases between them. Germline assignment: CDR1 LGHNA and CDR2 YSLEER. This CDR3 is built from 15 residues. The CDR3 reads CASSQEMSGGSGYTF. Written as DNA, the CDR3 is TGCGCCAGCAGCCAAGAAATGTCGGGGGGGTCTGGCTACACCTTC.

On this clone itself: Relative to the germline gene, one junction end is altered; a read error may explain this. Other DNA sequences in the same sample also yield this CDR3. The V call is TRBV5-1, the J call TRBJ1-1; D call uncertain. Looked up from germline, CDR1 is SGHRS and CDR2 is YFSETQ. CDR3 length equals 13 residues. The CDR3 bases are TGCGCCAGCAGCTTGGGAGGGAACACTGAGGCTTTCTTT. It yields the protein CASSLGGNTEAFF.

This clone was seen a handful of times. The V and J genes are TRBV6-6 and TRBJ2-3; D not certain. The CDR3 runs 15 residues. V lost 0 bases, J lost 0 bases, and 7 bases lay in between. Looked up from germline, CDR1 is MNHNY and CDR2 is SVGAGI (reference sequence). The CDR3 loop is CASSYSASSTDTQYF. DNA of the CDR3: TGTGCCAGCAGTTACTCGGCATCTAGCACAGATACGCAGTATTTT.

V usage is TRBV7-2 and J usage is TRBJ2-6; TRBD1 matches 8 bases. Looked up from germline, CDR1 is SGHTA and CDR2 is FQGNSA. The ends lost 5 bases at V and 4 bases at J; junction bases unmatched: 7. The CDR3 covers 16 residues. CDR3 sequence (DNA): TGTGCCAGCAGCCCTGACAGGGGCTCCGGGGCCAACGTCCTGACTTTC. It translates to CASSPDRGSGANVLTF.

This chain joins TRBV11-2 and TRBJ2-3, with 11 positions matching TRBD2. CDR1 is SGHAT, CDR2 FQNNGV, per germline. The CDR3 sequence is 16 residues long. Trimming removed 1 base from V and 0 bases from J; junction bases left unmatched: 0. CDR3 sequence reads: CASSLGLAGSTDTQYF. In DNA, the CDR3 is TGTGCCAGCAGCTTAGGACTAGCGGGAAGCACAGATACGCAGTATTTT.

The chain uses TRBV6-5 and TRBJ2-2; TRBD1 aligns across 9 bases. The germline V gene encodes CDR1 MNHEY and CDR2 SVGAGI. V was pared by 0 bases and J by 5 bases, with 4 bases of the junction left unmatched. CDR3 size: 16 residues. CDR3 loop: CASSYSNRGRTGELFF. CDR3 coding DNA: TGTGCCAGCAGTTACTCGAACAGGGGGCGTACCGGGGAGCTGTTTTTT.

Remarks on this clone: One end of the junction is discordant with germline, which a read error may explain. This chain uses TRBV7-9 with TRBJ2-7; TRBD1 matches 12 bases. Germline lookup yields CDR1 SEHNR and CDR2 FQNEAQ (reference sequence). The CDR3 length is 15 residues. CDR3 amino acids: CSSRLVGTGGDEQYF. CDR3 bases: TGTTCCAGCAGACTGGTAGGGACAGGGGGCGATGAGCAGTACTTC. Full variable domain (remainder filled in from reference TRBV7-9 and TRBJ2-7): DTGVSQNPRHKITKRGQNVTFRCDPISEHNRLYWYRQTLGQGPEFLTYFQNEAQLEKSRLLSDRFSAERPKGSFSTLEIQRTEQGDSAMYLCSSRLVGTGGDEQYFGPGTRLTVT.

This clone occurred a few times. The chain joins TRBV7-8 to TRBJ2-5; 9 bases align to TRBD1. The germline V gene encodes CDR1 SGHVS and CDR2 FQNEAQ. J gave up 4 bases and V 5 bases, and 2 bases lay outside the gene matches. The CDR3 has 13 residues. CDR3 sequence reads: CASSMDRGETQYF. DNA of the CDR3: TGTGCCAGCAGCATGGACAGGGGAGAGACCCAGTACTTC. Supplemented by reference TRBV7-8 and TRBJ2-5, the full variable domain reads GAGVSQSPRYKVAKRGQDVALRCDPISGHVSLFWYQQALGQGPEFLTYFQNEAQLDKSGLPSDRFFAERPEGSVSTLKIQRTQQEDSAVYLCASSMDRGETQYFGPGTRLLVL.

The chain is built from TRBV7-9 and TRBJ2-7; no clear D gene. This CDR3 region has 15 residues. V dropped 1 base and J dropped 5 bases, with 15 bases sitting between them. Per germline, CDR1 SEHNR and CDR2 FQNEAQ (reference sequence). The CDR3 sequence: CASSLGDTYVNEQYF. The CDR3 DNA reads as TGTGCCAGCAGCTTAGGTGACACTTATGTCAACGAGCAGTACTTC.

V gene TRBV2 combines with J gene TRBJ2-1; 9 bases align to TRBD2. J was trimmed by 5 bases and V by 4 bases; bases with no gene match: 6. The germline V gene has CDR1 SNHLY and CDR2 FYNNEI. The CDR3 is 15 amino acids. The DNA of the CDR3 is TGTGCCAGCAGTGCGCGAGCGGGGGGACACAATGAGCAGTTCTTC. Its protein product is CASSARAGGHNEQFF.

This chain uses TRBV5-6 with TRBJ2-7; D is unclear. Trimming removed 4 bases at V and 6 bases at J, with 20 bases between. Germline V lookup: CDR1 SGHDT, CDR2 YYEEEE. CDR3 size: 15 residues. The CDR3 loop is CASSPLRPRKSEQYF. In DNA form, the CDR3 reads TGTGCCAGCAGCCCCCTGAGGCCAAGGAAGAGCGAGCAGTACTTC. The complete variable domain, with remaining parts taken from reference TRBV5-6 and TRBJ2-7, reads DAGVTQSPTHLIKTRGQQVTLRCSPKSGHDTVSWYQQALGQGPQFIFQYYEEEERQRGNFPDRFSGHQFPNYSSELNVNALLLGDSALYLCASSPLRPRKSEQYFGPGTRLTVT.

This clone was recorded a few times. The gene calls are TRBV10-3 and TRBJ1-4; D not certain. V lost 4 bases and J 7 bases, leaving 7 bases between the germline ends. This CDR3 spans 12 amino acids. Germline loops: CDR1 ENHRY, CDR2 SYGVKD. The CDR3 bases are TGTGCCATCAGTGGGTCAGCTGAAAAACTGTTTTTT. Its protein is CAISGSAEKLFF.

This clone turned up a few times. CDR3 nucleotide sequence: TGTGCCAGCAGTGCCCAAGGGGCAGGAAACACCATATATTTT. Translation: CASSAQGAGNTIYF. The rearrangement joins TRBV6-1 to TRBJ1-3; D possibly corresponds to TRBD1 (5 bases). Trimming shortened V by 4 bases and J by 4 bases, and 11 bases separated the two germline ends. Germline CDR1 and CDR2: MNHNS and SASEGT. CDR3 length: 14 amino acids.

V usage is TRBV27 and J usage is TRBJ1-1, with D possibly being TRBD1 (5 bases). Trimming left V 6 bases short and J 1 base short, with 12 bases between. This CDR3 comprises 14 residues. Germline values: CDR1 MNHEY, CDR2 SMNVEV (reference sequence). The CDR3 region is CASRTGGPNTEAFF. DNA for the CDR3: TGTGCCAGCAGGACGGGGGGACCGAACACTGAAGCTTTCTTT.

This chain joins TRBV7-9 and TRBJ1-5; no clear D. With 1 base removed from V and 4 bases from J, the gap between germline ends came to 8 bases. This CDR3 has 14 residues. Germline V lookup: CDR1 SEHNR, CDR2 FQNEAQ (reference sequence). CDR3 nucleotide sequence: TGTGCCAGCAGCTTAGGGGCTTCGAATCAGCCCCAGCATTTT. Its translation: CASSLGASNQPQHF.

The genes are TRBV29-1 and TRBJ1-1; no clear D gene. V lost 6 bases to trimming and J lost 1 base, with 15 bases between them. The CDR3 runs 14 residues. Germline CDR1 reads SQVTM; CDR2 reads ANQGSEA. The CDR3 is CSVQFWEGNTEAFF. DNA for the CDR3: TGCAGCGTACAATTTTGGGAGGGGAACACTGAAGCTTTCTTT.

The CDR3 DNA follows: TGTGCCAGCAGTATTAGGGGGAAAGAAGCTTTCTTT. As protein: CASSIRGKEAFF. This rearrangement joins TRBV11-2 to TRBJ1-1; possible D gene TRBD1, 6 bases. The V end was cut by 6 bases, the J end by 8 bases, with 13 bases between. The CDR3 covers 12 residues. From germline, CDR1 is SGHAT and CDR2 FQNNGV.

This chain uses TRBV7-9 with TRBJ2-3, with TRBD2 matching over 10 bases. The CDR3 is made up of 16 amino acids. Trimming cost V 5 bases and J 0 bases; bases outside gene matches: 5. The germline V gene has CDR1 SEHNR and CDR2 FQNEAQ (reference sequence). The CDR3 bases are TGTGCCAGCAGCAGGAGCGGGGGGGCTAGCACAGATACGCAGTATTTT. It translates to CASSRSGGASTDTQYF. Combining the CDR3 with reference TRBV7-9 and TRBJ2-3 gives the whole variable domain DTGVSQNPRHKITKRGQNVTFRCDPISEHNRLYWYRQTLGQGPEFLTYFQNEAQLEKSRLLSDRFSAERPKGSFSTLEIQRTEQGDSAMYLCASSRSGGASTDTQYFGPGTRLTVL.